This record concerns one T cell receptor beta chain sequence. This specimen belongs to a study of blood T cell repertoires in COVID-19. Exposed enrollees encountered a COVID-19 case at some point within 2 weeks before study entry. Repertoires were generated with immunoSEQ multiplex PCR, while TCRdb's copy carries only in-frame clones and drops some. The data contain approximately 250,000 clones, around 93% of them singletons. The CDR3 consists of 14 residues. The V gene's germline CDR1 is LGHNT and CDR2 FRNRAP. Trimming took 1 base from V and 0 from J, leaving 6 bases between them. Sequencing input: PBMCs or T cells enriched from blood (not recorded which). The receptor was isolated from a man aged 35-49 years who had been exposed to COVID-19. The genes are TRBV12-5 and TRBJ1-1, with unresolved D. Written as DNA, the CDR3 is TGTGCTAGTGGTTTGGGTTACTTGAACACTGAAGCTTTCTTT. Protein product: CASGLGYLNTEAFF.